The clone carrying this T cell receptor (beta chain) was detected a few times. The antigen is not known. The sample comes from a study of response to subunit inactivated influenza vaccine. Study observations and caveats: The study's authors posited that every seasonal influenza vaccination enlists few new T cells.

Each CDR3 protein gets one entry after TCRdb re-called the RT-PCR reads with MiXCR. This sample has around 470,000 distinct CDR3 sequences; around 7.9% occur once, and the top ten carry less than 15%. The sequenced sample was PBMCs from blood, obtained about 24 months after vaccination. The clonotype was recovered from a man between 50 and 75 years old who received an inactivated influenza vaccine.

The chain's CDR3 is CSVALNTGELFF. The CDR3 DNA reads as TGCAGCGTTGCCCTGAACACCGGGGAGCTGTTTTTT. The chain links TRBV29-1 to TRBJ2-2, with no clear D. V gave up 4 bases and J gave up 1 base, with 4 bases separating them. CDR3 size: 12 residues. The germline V gene has CDR1 SQVTM and CDR2 ANQGSEA.